This T cell receptor (beta chain) emerged from a study of T cells after yellow fever vaccination. A few counts support this clonotype. What it recognizes is unknown. V dropped 0 bases and J dropped 6 bases, with 13 bases sitting between them. The CDR3 runs 14 residues. From germline, CDR1 is SGHRS and CDR2 YFSETQ. Template-switching 5'RACE yielded the TCR cDNA; a universal primer site and UMIs were added in the process. TCRdb recomputed calls from the 5' RACE reads with MiXCR, one row per CDR3 protein. This table has more than 90,000 distinct CDR3 sequences, more than 7.5% appearing once. Study-level findings and limits: Booster samples showed a return of most primary-vaccination clones (around 95% CD4, around 88% CD8). Weaker, the secondary response peaked sooner, at day 5 versus 15.

The chain combines TRBV5-1 with TRBJ2-7; D is unclear. This sample comprised CD8+ T cells sorted from PBMCs, obtained 45 days after the yellow fever booster vaccination. This sequence originates from a man aged 25-40 years who received the YFV17D yellow fever vaccine. The CDR3 nucleotides read TGCGCCAGCAGCTTGGAGGACCAATCCGGCGAGCAGTACTTC. Amino acid sequence: CASSLEDQSGEQYF.